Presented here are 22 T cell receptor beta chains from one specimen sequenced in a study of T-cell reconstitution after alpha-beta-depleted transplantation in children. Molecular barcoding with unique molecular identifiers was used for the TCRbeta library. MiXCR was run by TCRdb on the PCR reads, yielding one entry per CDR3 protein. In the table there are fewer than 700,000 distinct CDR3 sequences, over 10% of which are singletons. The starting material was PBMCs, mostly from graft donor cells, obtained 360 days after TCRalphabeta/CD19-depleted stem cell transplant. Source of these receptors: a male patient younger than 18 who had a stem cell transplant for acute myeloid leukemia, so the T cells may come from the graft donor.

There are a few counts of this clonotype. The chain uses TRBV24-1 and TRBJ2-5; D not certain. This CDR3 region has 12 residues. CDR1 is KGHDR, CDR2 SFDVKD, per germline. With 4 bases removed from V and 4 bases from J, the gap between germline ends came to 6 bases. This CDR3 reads CATSDTGETQYF. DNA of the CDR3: TGTGCCACCAGTGACACGGGAGAGACCCAGTACTTC.

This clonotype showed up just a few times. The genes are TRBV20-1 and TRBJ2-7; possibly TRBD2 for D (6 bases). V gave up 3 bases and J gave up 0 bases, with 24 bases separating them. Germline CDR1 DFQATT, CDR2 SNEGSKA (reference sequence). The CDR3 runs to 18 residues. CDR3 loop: CSASDVTFGSPTSYEQYF. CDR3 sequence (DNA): TGCAGTGCTAGTGATGTAACCTTCGGGAGTCCAACCTCCTACGAGCAGTACTTC.

Here the CDR3 reads CSPPGEQYF. The CDR3, as DNA: TGCAGCCCCCCTGGGGAGCAGTACTTC. The chain joins TRBV20-1 to TRBJ2-7; D gene ambiguous. Germline-derived CDR1 and CDR2 are DFQATT and SNEGSKA (reference sequence). The CDR3 is 9 amino acids.

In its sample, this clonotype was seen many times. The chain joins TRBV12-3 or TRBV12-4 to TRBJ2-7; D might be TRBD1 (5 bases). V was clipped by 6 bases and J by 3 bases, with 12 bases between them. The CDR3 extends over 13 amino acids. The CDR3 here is CASRLTGSYEQYF. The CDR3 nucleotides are TGTGCCAGCAGACTAACAGGTAGCTACGAGCAGTACTTC.

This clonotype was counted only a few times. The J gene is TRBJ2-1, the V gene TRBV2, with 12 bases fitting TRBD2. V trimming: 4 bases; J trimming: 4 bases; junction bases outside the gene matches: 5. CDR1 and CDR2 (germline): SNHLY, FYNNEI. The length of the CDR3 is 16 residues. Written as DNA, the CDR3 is TGTGCCAGCAGTGTCCGGACTAGCGGGATGTACAATGAGCAGTTCTTC. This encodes CASSVRTSGMYNEQFF. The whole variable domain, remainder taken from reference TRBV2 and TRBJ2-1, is EPEVTQTPSHQVTQMGQEVILRCVPISNHLYFYWYRQILGQKVEFLVSFYNNEISEKSEIFDDQFSVERPDGSNFTLKIRSTKLEDSAMYFCASSVRTSGMYNEQFFGPGTRLTVL.

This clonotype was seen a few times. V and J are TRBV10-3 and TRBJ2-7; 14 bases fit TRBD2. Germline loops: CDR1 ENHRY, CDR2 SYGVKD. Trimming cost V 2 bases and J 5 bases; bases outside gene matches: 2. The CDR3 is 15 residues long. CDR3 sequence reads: CAISEAGLAGDEQYF. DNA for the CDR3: TGTGCCATCAGTGAGGCGGGACTAGCGGGAGACGAGCAGTACTTC.

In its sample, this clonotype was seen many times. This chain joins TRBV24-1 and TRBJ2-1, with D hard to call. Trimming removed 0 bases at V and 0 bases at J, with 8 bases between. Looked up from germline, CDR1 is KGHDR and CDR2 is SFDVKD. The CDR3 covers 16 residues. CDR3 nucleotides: TGTGCCACCAGTGATTTGAAAGGGTTCTCCTACAATGAGCAGTTCTTC. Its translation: CATSDLKGFSYNEQFF.

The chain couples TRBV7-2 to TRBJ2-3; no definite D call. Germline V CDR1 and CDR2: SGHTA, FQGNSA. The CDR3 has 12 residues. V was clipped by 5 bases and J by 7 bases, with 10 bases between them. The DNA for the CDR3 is TGTGCCAGCAGCCCGATGTACAATACGCAGTATTTT. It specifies CASSPMYNTQYF.

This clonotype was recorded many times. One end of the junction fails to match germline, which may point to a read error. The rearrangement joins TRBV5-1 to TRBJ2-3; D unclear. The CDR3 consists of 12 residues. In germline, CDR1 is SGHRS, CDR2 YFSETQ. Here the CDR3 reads CASSFLTDTQYF. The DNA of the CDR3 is TGTGCCAGCAGTTTTCTTACAGATACGCAGTATTTT.

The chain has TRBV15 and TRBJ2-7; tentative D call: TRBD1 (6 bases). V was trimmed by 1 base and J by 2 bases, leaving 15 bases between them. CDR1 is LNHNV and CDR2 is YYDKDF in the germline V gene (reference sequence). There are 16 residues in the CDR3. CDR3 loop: CATSRGIRTVPYEQYF. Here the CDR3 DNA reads TGTGCCACCAGCAGAGGGATACGGACAGTCCCCTACGAGCAGTACTTC.

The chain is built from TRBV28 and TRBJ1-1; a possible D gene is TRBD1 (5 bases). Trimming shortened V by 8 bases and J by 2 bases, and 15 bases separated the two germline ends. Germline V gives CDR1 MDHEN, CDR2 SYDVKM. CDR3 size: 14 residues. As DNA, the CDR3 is TGTGCCAGCCGATTTTCGACAGTAAACACTGAAGCTTTCTTT. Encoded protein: CASRFSTVNTEAFF. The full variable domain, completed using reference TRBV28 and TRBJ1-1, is DVKVTQSSRYLVKRTGEKVFLECVQDMDHENMFWYRQDPGLGLRLIYFSYDVKMKEKGDIPEGYSVSREKKERFSLILESASTNQTSMYLCASRFSTVNTEAFFGQGTRLTVV.

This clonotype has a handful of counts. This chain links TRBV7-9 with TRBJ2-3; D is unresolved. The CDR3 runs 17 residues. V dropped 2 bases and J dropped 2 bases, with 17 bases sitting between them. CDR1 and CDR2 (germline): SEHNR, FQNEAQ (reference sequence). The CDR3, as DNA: TGTGCCAGCAGCTTATCGGCTGGTGCCCCTAACACAGATACGCAGTATTTT. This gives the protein CASSLSAGAPNTDTQYF.

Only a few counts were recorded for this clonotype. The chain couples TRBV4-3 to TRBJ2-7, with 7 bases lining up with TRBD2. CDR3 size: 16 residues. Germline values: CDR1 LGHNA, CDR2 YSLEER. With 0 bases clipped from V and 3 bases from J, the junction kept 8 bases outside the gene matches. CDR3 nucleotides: TGCGCCAGCAGCCAAGATACGGTAGCGGGCAGCTACGAGCAGTACTTC. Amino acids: CASSQDTVAGSYEQYF.

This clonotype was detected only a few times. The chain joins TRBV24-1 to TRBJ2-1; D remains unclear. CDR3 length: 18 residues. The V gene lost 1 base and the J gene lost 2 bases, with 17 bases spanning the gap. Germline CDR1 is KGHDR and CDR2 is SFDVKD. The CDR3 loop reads CATSDFKPAHRTYNEQFF. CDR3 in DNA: TGTGCCACCAGTGATTTTAAACCCGCGCATAGGACCTACAATGAGCAGTTCTTC.

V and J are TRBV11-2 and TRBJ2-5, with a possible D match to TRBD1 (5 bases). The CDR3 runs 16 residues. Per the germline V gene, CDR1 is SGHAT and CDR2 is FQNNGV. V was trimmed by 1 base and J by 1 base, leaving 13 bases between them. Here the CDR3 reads CASSLVTGARQETQYF. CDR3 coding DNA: TGTGCCAGCAGCTTAGTTACAGGAGCCCGCCAAGAGACCCAGTACTTC.

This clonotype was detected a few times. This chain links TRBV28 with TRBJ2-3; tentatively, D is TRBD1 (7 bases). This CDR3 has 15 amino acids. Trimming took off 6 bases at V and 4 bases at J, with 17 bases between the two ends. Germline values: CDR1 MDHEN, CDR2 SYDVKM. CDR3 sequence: CASSPTGSGADTQYF. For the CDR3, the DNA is TGTGCCAGCAGCCCGACAGGGTCGGGAGCAGATACGCAGTATTTT.

In DNA form, the CDR3 reads TGCGCCAGCAGCCCCGGACAGCCCACGGCGGGGTACTTC. It codes for CASSPGQPTAGYF. V usage is TRBV5-1 and J usage is TRBJ2-7; D may be TRBD1 (6 bases). The length of the CDR3 is 13 residues. V was trimmed by 4 bases and J by 12 bases, leaving 20 bases between them. Germline loops: CDR1 SGHRS, CDR2 YFSETQ.

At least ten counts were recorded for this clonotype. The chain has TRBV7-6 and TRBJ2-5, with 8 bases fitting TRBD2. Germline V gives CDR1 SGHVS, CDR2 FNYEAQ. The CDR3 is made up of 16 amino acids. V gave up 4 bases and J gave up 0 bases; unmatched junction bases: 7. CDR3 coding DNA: TGTGCCAGCAGCTACCAGCGGGAGCGGAACCAAGAGACCCAGTACTTC. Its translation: CASSYQRERNQETQYF.

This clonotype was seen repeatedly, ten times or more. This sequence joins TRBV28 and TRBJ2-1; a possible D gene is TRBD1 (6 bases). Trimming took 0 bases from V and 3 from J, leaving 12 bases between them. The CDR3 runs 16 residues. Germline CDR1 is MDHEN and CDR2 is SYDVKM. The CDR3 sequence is CASSLWDRTFYNEQFF. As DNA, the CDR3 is TGTGCCAGCAGTTTATGGGACAGAACTTTCTACAATGAGCAGTTCTTC.

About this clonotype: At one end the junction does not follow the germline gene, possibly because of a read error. CDR3 residues: CASSLELRDIQESQYF. In DNA form, the CDR3 reads TGTGCCAGCAGTTTAGAATTGCGGGACATCCAAGAGAGCCAGTACTTC. The chain employs TRBV28 and TRBJ2-5; D is perhaps TRBD1 or TRBD2 (6 bases each). Germline CDR1 reads MDHEN; CDR2 reads SYDVKM. The CDR3 has 16 residues. The complete variable domain, with remaining parts taken from reference TRBV28 and TRBJ2-5, reads DVKVTQSSRYLVKRTGEKVFLECVQDMDHENMFWYRQDPGLGLRLIYFSYDVKMKEKGDIPEGYSVSREKKERFSLILESASTNQTSMYLCASSLELRDIQESQYFGPGTRLLVL.

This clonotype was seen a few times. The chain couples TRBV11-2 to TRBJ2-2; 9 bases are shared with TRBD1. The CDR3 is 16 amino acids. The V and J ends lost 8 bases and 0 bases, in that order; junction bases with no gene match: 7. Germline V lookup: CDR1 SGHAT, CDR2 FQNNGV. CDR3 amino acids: CASRDRDRANTGELFF. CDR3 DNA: TGTGCCAGCCGAGACCGGGACAGGGCGAACACCGGGGAGCTGTTTTTT.

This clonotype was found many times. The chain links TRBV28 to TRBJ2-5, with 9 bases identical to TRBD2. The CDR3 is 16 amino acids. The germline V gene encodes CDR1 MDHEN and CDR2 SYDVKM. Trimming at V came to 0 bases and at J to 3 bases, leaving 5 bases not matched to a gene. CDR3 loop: CASSLWTSGGEETQYF. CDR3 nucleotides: TGTGCCAGCAGTTTATGGACTAGCGGAGGGGAAGAGACCCAGTACTTC.